The 27 T cell receptor beta chains below come from one sample, sequenced in a study of blood T cell repertoires in COVID-19 (dated by TCRdb to 2018 to 2020). Library preparation used the immunoSEQ multiplex PCR assay. Drawn from immuneACCESS, this table holds only the in-frame rearrangements with V and J called that TCRdb kept. Clones are partly lost; checked studies trace under half to an unresolved V gene and leave the rest unexplained. The sample records about 170,000 clones, just under 85% of which are singletons. The ten top clones hold more than 7.5% of the sample. Sequenced sample: peripheral blood. The source is a man aged 35-49 years who had recovered from COVID-19.

This clone showed up just a few times. This chain joins TRBV7-8 and TRBJ2-2, with a tentative D call TRBD1 (5 bases). The CDR3 extends over 15 amino acids. Looked up from germline, CDR1 is SGHVS and CDR2 is FQNEAQ. The V end was cut by 3 bases, the J end by 2 bases, with 10 bases between. The CDR3 DNA reads as TGTGCCAGCAGCTTCATCAGGGAAAACACCGGGGAGCTGTTTTTT. Protein: CASSFIRENTGELFF.

The chain has TRBV6-5 and TRBJ2-4; possible D gene TRBD2, 7 bases. The CDR3 is 14 residues long. Trimming removed 6 bases from V and 8 bases from J, with 17 bases in between. Per the germline V gene, CDR1 is MNHEY and CDR2 is SVGAGI. This chain's CDR3 is CASRGGGGGDIQYF. CDR3 coding DNA: TGTGCCAGCAGAGGGGGGGGTGGAGGGGACATTCAGTACTTC.

The chain has TRBV6-5 and TRBJ1-2; TRBD1 aligns across 7 bases. This CDR3 spans 15 amino acids. The germline V gene encodes CDR1 MNHEY and CDR2 SVGAGI. V dropped 2 bases and J dropped 8; count of bases not matched to a gene: 11. CDR3 sequence reads: CASSYKTGVSRGYTF. CDR3 bases: TGTGCCAGCAGTTACAAAACAGGGGTATCGAGAGGCTACACCTTC.

V usage is TRBV6-2 or TRBV6-3 and J usage is TRBJ2-7; TRBD1 is a possible D gene (6 bases). Per germline, CDR1 MNHEY and CDR2 SVGEGT. The CDR3 length is 15 residues. The V and J ends lost 2 bases and 4 bases respectively, with 15 bases between them. The CDR3 sequence is CASSYPRQVGYEQYF. DNA of the CDR3: TGTGCCAGCAGTTACCCCCGACAGGTAGGATACGAGCAGTACTTC.

The chain has TRBV7-3 and TRBJ2-7; D not resolved. V shed 5 bases and J shed 2 bases, with 16 bases lying between them. The germline gives CDR1 SGHTA, CDR2 FQGTGA. There are 15 residues in the CDR3. CDR3 nucleotide sequence: TGTGCCAGCAGCCCCACGGGTCCAGTTCCCTACGAGCAGTACTTC. Its protein product is CASSPTGPVPYEQYF.

This clone was observed a handful of times. V and J are TRBV7-9 and TRBJ1-1; D gene uncertain. Trimming removed 1 base at V and 5 bases at J, with 5 bases between. Germline V gene lookup returns CDR1 SEHNR and CDR2 FQNEAQ (reference sequence). The CDR3 length is 12 residues. The CDR3 bases are TGTGCCAGCAGCTTAGTCGTGACTGAAGCTTTCTTT. This sequence encodes CASSLVVTEAFF.

The chain joins TRBV7-9 to TRBJ1-2, with TRBD1 matching 8 bases. The V gene's germline CDR1 is SEHNR and CDR2 FQNEAQ (reference sequence). V gave up 4 bases and J gave up 4 bases; unmatched junction bases: 14. The CDR3 has 17 amino acids. The CDR3 coding sequence is TGTGCCAGCAGCTATTGGACAGGGATGGGCGCAGGCTATGGCTACACCTTC. It encodes CASSYWTGMGAGYGYTF.

J is TRBJ2-1 and V is TRBV12-3 or TRBV12-4; 9 bases match TRBD1. V shed 6 bases, J shed 6 bases, and the junction held 3 bases outside the gene matches. This CDR3 has 13 amino acids. The CDR3 DNA reads as TGTGCCAGCAGGGACAGGGGTGGCAATGAGCAGTTCTTC. Amino acid sequence: CASRDRGGNEQFF.

The chain is built from TRBV19 and TRBJ1-2, with D perhaps matching TRBD1 (6 bases). Per the germline V gene, CDR1 is LNHDA and CDR2 is SQIVND (reference sequence). This CDR3 is built from 14 residues. With 1 base removed from V and 6 bases from J, the gap between germline ends came to 12 bases. The CDR3 DNA is TGTGCCAGTAGTATAGGTACAGGGTCGGATGGCTACACCTTC. The encoded protein is CASSIGTGSDGYTF. Full variable domain (rest looked up from reference TRBV19 and TRBJ1-2): DGGITQSPKYLFRKEGQNVTLSCEQNLNHDAMYWYRQDPGQGLRLIYYSQIVNDFQKGDIAEGYSVSREKKESFPLTVTSAQKNPTAFYLCASSIGTGSDGYTFGSGTRLTVV.

The V and J genes are TRBV19 and TRBJ2-5; 8 bases map to TRBD2. The J segment lost 5 bases and the V segment lost 5 bases, leaving 13 bases of the junction unmatched. The CDR3 is made up of 16 amino acids. CDR1 is LNHDA, CDR2 SQIVND, per germline (reference sequence). The CDR3 sequence is CASSLSSGMGSETQYF. In DNA form, the CDR3 reads TGTGCCAGTAGTCTAAGTAGCGGGATGGGGTCGGAGACCCAGTACTTC. The whole variable domain, filled in from reference TRBV19 and TRBJ2-5, reads DGGITQSPKYLFRKEGQNVTLSCEQNLNHDAMYWYRQDPGQGLRLIYYSQIVNDFQKGDIAEGYSVSREKKESFPLTVTSAQKNPTAFYLCASSLSSGMGSETQYFGPGTRLLVL.

The rearrangement joins TRBV9 to TRBJ2-2; 9 bases align to TRBD1. The CDR3 spans 15 residues. After removal of 4 bases from V and 5 bases from J, the junction contained 6 bases not matched to a gene. In germline, CDR1 is SGDLS, CDR2 YYNGEE. CDR3 sequence reads: CASSPTGGGTGELFF. CDR3 DNA sequence: TGTGCCAGCAGCCCCACAGGGGGCGGGACCGGGGAGCTGTTTTTT.

This clone has only a few counts. The V gene is TRBV24-1, the J gene TRBJ2-2; D gene ambiguous. The ends were cut back, 5 bases at V and 8 bases at J, with 14 bases in the middle. The CDR3 loop spans 14 amino acids. Germline V gene sequence: CDR1 KGHDR, CDR2 SFDVKD. CDR3 DNA: TGTGCCACCAGTGGGTTTCAGGAAGCTGGGGAGCTGTTTTTT. Amino acids: CATSGFQEAGELFF.

The V gene is TRBV4-3, the J gene TRBJ2-7; 7 nucleotides align to TRBD2. Germline V gene data show CDR1 as LGHNA and CDR2 as YSLEER. This CDR3 comprises 14 residues. J was trimmed by 3 bases and V by 2 bases; bases with no gene match: 4. The CDR3 reads CASSQSTSVYEQYF. The CDR3 region has the DNA TGCGCCAGCAGCCAATCCACTAGCGTCTACGAGCAGTACTTC.

The chain combines TRBV28 with TRBJ2-2; 9 bases map to TRBD1. The CDR3 spans 15 residues. V dropped 5 bases and J dropped 7; count of bases not matched to a gene: 8. Per germline, CDR1 MDHEN and CDR2 SYDVKM. The CDR3 nucleotides are TGTGCCAGCAGTGCAAACAGGGGGCGAATCGGGGAGCTGTTTTTT. Translation gives CASSANRGRIGELFF.

The chain couples TRBV27 to TRBJ1-2; no definite D call. Trimming cost V 5 bases and J 4 bases, with 11 bases left between them. Germline V gene sequence: CDR1 MNHEY, CDR2 SMNVEV (reference sequence). This CDR3 comprises 13 residues. The CDR3 DNA is TGTGCCAGCAGTCCCGGGGATCTCTATGGCTACACCTTC. Its translation: CASSPGDLYGYTF.

This clone was seen a few times. The chain carries TRBV14 and TRBJ2-1; D perhaps matches TRBD1 (5 bases). Trimming removed 3 bases from V and 2 bases from J, with 5 bases in between. This CDR3 comprises 13 residues. Germline CDR1 and CDR2: SGHDN and FVKESK. CDR3 sequence reads: CASSQDTYNEQFF. DNA for the CDR3: TGTGCCAGCAGCCAGGACACCTACAATGAGCAGTTCTTC.

V gene TRBV24-1 combines with J gene TRBJ2-1, with TRBD1 matching over 7 bases. V trimming: 4 bases; J trimming: 9 bases; junction bases outside the gene matches: 2. The germline CDR1 and CDR2 sequences are KGHDR and SFDVKD. The CDR3 spans 12 residues. The CDR3 DNA reads TGTGCCACCAGTGACTACAGGGGTGAGCAGTTCTTC. Residues: CATSDYRGEQFF.

This clone was seen only once. The chain links TRBV9 to TRBJ2-5; 7 bases are shared with TRBD2. V trimming: 4 bases; J trimming: 12 bases; junction bases outside the gene matches: 18. The CDR3 is made up of 15 amino acids. The germline V gene encodes CDR1 SGDLS and CDR2 YYNGEE. Written as DNA, the CDR3 is TGTGCCAGCAGCTCGACCTTGTCGGGGGGAGACCCCAAGTACTTC. Its protein product is CASSSTLSGGDPKYF.

The rearrangement links TRBV6-5 to TRBJ1-6; D is perhaps TRBD1 (5 bases). The CDR3 is 15 amino acids. The V end lost 6 bases, the J end lost 4 bases, and 13 bases lay between the germline ends. Germline assignment: CDR1 MNHEY and CDR2 SVGAGI. In nucleotides, the CDR3 is TGTGCCAGCAGCCAGGGTTTCCCGTATAATTCACCCCTCCACTTT. Its protein is CASSQGFPYNSPLHF.

This sequence joins TRBV19 and TRBJ2-5; 7 bases are shared with TRBD1. Germline V gene data show CDR1 as LNHDA and CDR2 as SQIVND (reference sequence). The CDR3 runs 14 residues. Unmatched junction bases numbered 4, after V lost 1 base and J lost 5 bases. CDR3 in amino acids: CASSIGRGLETQYF. CDR3 nucleotide sequence: TGTGCCAGTAGTATAGGTAGGGGGCTGGAGACCCAGTACTTC.

The chain links TRBV6-5 to TRBJ1-5; 7 bases fit TRBD1. V lost 5 bases to trimming and J lost 3 bases; unmatched junction nucleotides: 4. CDR3 length: 14 residues. Germline V CDR1 and CDR2: MNHEY, SVGAGI. The CDR3 nucleotides are TGTGCCAGCAGTCCGGGACAGCCCAATCAGCCCCAGCATTTT. Its translation is CASSPGQPNQPQHF.

This rearrangement joins TRBV12-3 or TRBV12-4 to TRBJ2-7, with D possibly TRBD1 on 5 matching bases. The CDR3 extends over 13 amino acids. The V and J ends lost 0 bases and 6 bases respectively, with 9 bases between them. CDR3 DNA: TGTGCCAGCAGTTTAGCCAGGGCGAGCGAGCAGTACTTC. Residues: CASSLARASEQYF.

The chain couples TRBV6-5 to TRBJ2-7; 7 positions match TRBD1. V lost 7 bases and J lost 4; bases outside the gene matches: 7. This CDR3 has 13 amino acids. Germline-derived CDR1 and CDR2 are MNHEY and SVGAGI. The CDR3 here is CASTSRGSYEQYF. The CDR3 nucleotides read TGTGCCAGCACCTCCAGGGGGTCATACGAGCAGTACTTC.

The V and J genes are TRBV9 and TRBJ2-7; 9 nucleotides line up with TRBD1. The CDR3 contains 16 residues. With 2 bases clipped from V and 3 bases from J, the junction kept 9 bases outside the gene matches. The germline gives CDR1 SGDLS, CDR2 YYNGEE. DNA for the CDR3: TGTGCCAGCAGCGTGGGGACAGGGAGGCTCGGCTACGAGCAGTACTTC. It translates to CASSVGTGRLGYEQYF. The whole variable domain, filled in from reference TRBV9 and TRBJ2-7, reads DSGVTQTPKHLITATGQRVTLRCSPRSGDLSVYWYQQSLDQGLQFLIQYYNGEERAKGNILERFSAQQFPDLHSELNLSSLELGDSALYFCASSVGTGRLGYEQYFGPGTRLTVT.

The CDR3 is CASSTGTSGTYNEQFF. The CDR3 nucleotides read TGTGCCAGCAGTACCGGGACTAGCGGGACCTACAATGAGCAGTTCTTC. V usage is TRBV2 and J usage is TRBJ2-1; 13 bases map to TRBD2. This CDR3 comprises 16 residues. J gave up 2 bases and V 5 bases, and 3 bases lay outside the gene matches. The germline CDR1 and CDR2 sequences are SNHLY and FYNNEI. Variable domain in full (rest from reference TRBV2 and TRBJ2-1): EPEVTQTPSHQVTQMGQEVILRCVPISNHLYFYWYRQILGQKVEFLVSFYNNEISEKSEIFDDQFSVERPDGSNFTLKIRSTKLEDSAMYFCASSTGTSGTYNEQFFGPGTRLTVL.

The chain recombines TRBV4-1 with TRBJ2-1; D is possibly TRBD2 (6 bases). This CDR3 comprises 12 residues. V shed 1 base and J shed 15 bases, with 13 bases lying between them. CDR1 and CDR2 from the germline V gene are MGHRA and YSYEKL. This chain's CDR3 is CASSQAGGEVFF. As DNA, the CDR3 is TGCGCCAGCAGCCAAGCCGGAGGGGAAGTGTTCTTC.

The V gene is TRBV29-1, the J gene TRBJ2-4, with D possibly TRBD1 on 5 matching bases. The CDR3 contains 14 residues. The ends were cut back, 2 bases at V and 8 bases at J, with 16 bases in the middle. In germline, CDR1 is SQVTM, CDR2 ANQGSEA. The CDR3 spells CSVEFLRELDIQYF. CDR3 coding DNA: TGCAGCGTTGAATTCCTCAGGGAACTGGACATTCAGTACTTC.